The 27 T cell receptor beta chains below were found in one sample sequenced in a study of cytomegalovirus exposure and HLA in healthy donors. Vbeta (60) and Jbeta (13) primers were used in the PCR. Assay used: immunoSEQ multiplex PCR; TCRdb lists only in-frame clones, some missing. This table holds tens of thousands of clones, about 77% found once. The specimen was PBMCs. The receptor source for this set is a male donor in good health and CMV-seropositive.

The CDR3 loop is CASSRVDPEGEAFF. The CDR3 coding sequence is TGTGCCAGCAGCCGAGTGGACCCCGAGGGTGAAGCTTTCTTT. This sequence joins TRBV5-4 and TRBJ1-1; D is uncertain. Trimming removed 4 bases from V and 7 bases from J, with 17 bases in between. From germline, CDR1 is SGHNT and CDR2 YYREEE (reference sequence). The CDR3 has 14 residues.

The chain links TRBV6-6 to TRBJ2-1; D is possibly TRBD2 (6 bases). Trimming shortened V by 4 bases and J by 4 bases, and 11 bases separated the two germline ends. In germline, CDR1 is MNHNY, CDR2 SVGAGI (reference sequence). This CDR3 comprises 14 residues. DNA for the CDR3: TGTGCCAGCAGTTTAGCGGCCCATTACAATGAGCAGTTCTTC. As protein: CASSLAAHYNEQFF.

The V gene is TRBV29-1, the J gene TRBJ2-7; TRBD2 agrees at 8 bases. The CDR3 is 13 residues long. V was clipped by 6 bases and J by 0 bases; unmatched bases: 4. CDR1 and CDR2 from the germline V gene are SQVTM and ANQGSEA. The CDR3 spells CSVAGDHSYEQYF. CDR3 coding DNA: TGCAGCGTAGCGGGGGACCACTCCTACGAGCAGTACTTC.

This clone appeared a single time. The chain couples TRBV5-1 to TRBJ2-3; TRBD2 aligns across 11 bases. J gave up 3 bases and V 7 bases, and 16 bases lay outside the gene matches. The CDR3 loop spans 18 amino acids. Per the germline V gene, CDR1 is SGHRS and CDR2 is YFSETQ. The CDR3 region is CASSKIAGGRGWTDTQYF. CDR3 in DNA: TGCGCCAGCTCGAAAATAGCGGGAGGGCGAGGGTGGACAGATACGCAGTATTTT.

The chain has TRBV28 and TRBJ1-5, with a weak D call TRBD1 (5 bases). Trimming removed 8 bases at V and 2 bases at J, with 16 bases between. CDR3 size: 15 residues. The germline CDR1 and CDR2 sequences are MDHEN and SYDVKM. This chain's CDR3 is CASAHRGDGNQPQHF. As DNA, the CDR3 is TGTGCCAGCGCTCACCGGGGGGACGGCAATCAGCCCCAGCATTTT.

The chain joins TRBV30 to TRBJ2-1; D might be TRBD1 (5 bases). The CDR3 contains 15 residues. Trimming shortened V by 8 bases and J by 4 bases, and 21 bases separated the two germline ends. Germline loops: CDR1 GTSNPN, CDR2 SVGIG (reference sequence). DNA of the CDR3: TGTGCCGCACCCAAGAAGGCAGGGTATTACAATGAGCAGTTCTTC. It encodes CAAPKKAGYYNEQFF.

The rearrangement joins TRBV4-2 to TRBJ2-7; 10 nucleotides align to TRBD2. The CDR3 totals 17 residues. Germline values: CDR1 LGHNA, CDR2 YNFKEQ. J was trimmed by 5 bases and V by 0 bases; bases with no gene match: 10. The DNA for the CDR3 is TGTGCCAGCAGCCAAGATGGAGTGACAGCGGGAGGGGACGAGCAGTACTTC. Protein product: CASSQDGVTAGGDEQYF.

V usage is TRBV7-2 and J usage is TRBJ2-2, with TRBD2 matching over 10 bases. The V gene end was trimmed by 5 bases and the J gene end by 6 bases; junction bases not matched to a gene: 12. The germline CDR1 and CDR2 sequences are SGHTA and FQGNSA. The CDR3 has 17 amino acids. The CDR3 region has the DNA TGTGCCAGCAGCCCCCGGCCAGCGGGAGGGGAGGCCGGGGAGCTGTTTTTT. Protein: CASSPRPAGGEAGELFF.

This clone was counted between two and nine times. The chain joins TRBV4-1 to TRBJ2-7; weak D call: TRBD2 (6 bases). The germline V gene encodes CDR1 MGHRA and CDR2 YSYEKL. V was cut by 3 bases and J by 2 bases, with 14 bases left in between. The CDR3 spans 15 residues. In DNA form, the CDR3 reads TGCGCCAGCAGCCAGACCGGGACTTCGACCTACGAGCAGTACTTC. Amino acids: CASSQTGTSTYEQYF.

The chain joins TRBV5-1 to TRBJ1-2; perhaps TRBD1 as D (5 bases). The germline CDR1 and CDR2 sequences are SGHRS and YFSETQ. This CDR3 is built from 13 residues. V lost 4 bases and J lost 4, with 11 bases in between. The CDR3 region has the DNA TGCGCCAGCAGCCAAGGGGTGAGCTATGGCTACACCTTC. It codes for CASSQGVSYGYTF.

The rearrangement uses TRBV7-9 and TRBJ1-1, with a weak D call TRBD1 (6 bases). Germline lookup yields CDR1 SEHNR and CDR2 FQNEAQ (reference sequence). CDR3 length: 15 amino acids. V lost 1 base and J 2 bases, leaving 11 bases between the germline ends. CDR3: CASSLGRTANTEAFF. The CDR3 DNA reads TGTGCCAGCAGCTTAGGTCGGACAGCAAACACTGAAGCTTTCTTT.

The genes are TRBV29-1 and TRBJ1-1; 7 bases map to TRBD1. CDR1 and CDR2 from the germline V gene are SQVTM and ANQGSEA. The CDR3 runs 17 residues. With V trimmed by 4 bases and J by 0 bases, 14 bases remained unmatched. The CDR3 sequence: CSVAIPPTGNMNTEAFF. DNA for the CDR3: TGCAGCGTTGCTATACCCCCGACAGGGAATATGAACACTGAAGCTTTCTTT.

The chain carries TRBV27 and TRBJ1-1, with 10 nucleotides matching TRBD1. Trimming took 5 bases from V and 0 from J; bases not matched to a gene: 6. The CDR3 totals 16 residues. Germline loops: CDR1 MNHEY, CDR2 SMNVEV (reference sequence). As DNA, the CDR3 is TGTGCCAGCAGTCCACGACAGGGGGCCATGAACACTGAAGCTTTCTTT. Amino acids: CASSPRQGAMNTEAFF.

This clone showed up just once. The chain links TRBV15 to TRBJ2-7, with TRBD2 matching 11 bases. The germline V gene encodes CDR1 LNHNV and CDR2 YYDKDF (reference sequence). V shed 5 bases, J shed 5 bases, and the junction held 2 bases outside the gene matches. The CDR3 runs to 13 residues. The CDR3 bases are TGTGCCACCAGCCTAGCGGGAGGCCACGAGCAGTACTTC. It specifies CATSLAGGHEQYF.

This sequence joins TRBV5-8 and TRBJ2-7, with D uncertain. Germline-derived CDR1 and CDR2 are SGHTS and YDEGEE. V lost 5 bases to trimming and J lost 4 bases, with 4 bases between them. The CDR3 spans 10 residues. The CDR3 nucleotides are TGTGCCAGCAGTATTTACGAGCAGTACTTC. Translation: CASSIYEQYF.

This clone has a handful of counts. The rearrangement links TRBV7-8 to TRBJ2-6; a possible D gene is TRBD2 (5 bases). This CDR3 contains 15 residues. Germline CDR1 SGHVS, CDR2 FQNEAQ. V shed 5 bases and J shed 0 bases, with 8 bases lying between them. The CDR3 loop reads CASSVRGSGANVLTF. CDR3 DNA: TGTGCCAGCAGCGTCCGGGGCTCTGGGGCCAACGTCCTGACTTTC.

The rearrangement uses TRBV25-1 and TRBJ1-1; a possible D gene is TRBD1 (6 bases). The CDR3 sequence is 13 residues long. Germline assignment: CDR1 MGHDK and CDR2 SYGVNS. V shed 5 bases and J shed 5 bases, with 12 bases lying between them. CDR3 sequence (DNA): TGTGCCAGCAGTTCCCATCAGGGGACTGAAGCTTTCTTT. Protein product: CASSSHQGTEAFF.

V gene TRBV28 combines with J gene TRBJ2-3; TRBD1 might be the D (5 bases). The CDR3 loop spans 15 amino acids. Germline assignment: CDR1 MDHEN and CDR2 SYDVKM. V lost 7 bases, J lost 3 bases, and 17 bases lay in between. The CDR3 region has the DNA TGTGCCAGCACCTTAGGGGCTCTTGGGACAGATACGCAGTATTTT. This encodes CASTLGALGTDTQYF.

V gene TRBV5-1 combines with J gene TRBJ2-1; 8 bases are a match to TRBD2. The CDR3 is made up of 17 amino acids. The ends lost 4 bases at V and 4 bases at J; junction bases unmatched: 13. Per germline, CDR1 SGHRS and CDR2 YFSETQ. CDR3 loop: CASSLGGGLAGYNEQFF. CDR3 nucleotide sequence: TGCGCCAGCAGCCTTGGAGGAGGGCTAGCGGGTTACAATGAGCAGTTCTTC. Full variable domain (missing parts from reference TRBV5-1 and TRBJ2-1): KAGVTQTPRYLIKTRGQQVTLSCSPISGHRSVSWYQQTPGQGLQFLFEYFSETQRNKGNFPGRFSGRQFSNSRSEMNVSTLELGDSALYLCASSLGGGLAGYNEQFFGPGTRLTVL.

This clone ranks as medium-sized. Other DNA sequences of this sample code for an identical CDR3. The chain uses TRBV6-1 and TRBJ2-7; no reliable D call. The V gene lost 6 bases and the J gene lost 4 bases, with 7 bases spanning the gap. The CDR3 is made up of 11 amino acids. Germline V lookup: CDR1 MNHNS, CDR2 SASEGT. DNA of the CDR3: TGTGCCAGCAGGGAAACTTACGAGCAGTACTTC. It is translated as CASRETYEQYF.

The chain is built from TRBV6-4 and TRBJ2-3, with 7 nucleotides matching TRBD2. Germline values: CDR1 MRHNA, CDR2 SNTAGT. CDR3 length: 15 amino acids. The junction had 2 bases not matched to a gene; V was cut back by 0 bases and J by 2 bases. CDR3 residues: CASSDSAGATDTQYF. The CDR3 nucleotides are TGTGCCAGCAGTGACTCCGCGGGAGCCACAGATACGCAGTATTTT.

The V call is TRBV27, the J call TRBJ1-1; D gene uncertain. Between the trimmed V and J ends, which lost 6 bases and 4 bases, there was a span of 12 bases. Looked up from germline, CDR1 is MNHEY and CDR2 is SMNVEV (reference sequence). The CDR3 sequence is 13 residues long. CDR3 sequence: CASSQVRGTEAFF. DNA of the CDR3: TGTGCCAGCAGCCAAGTTAGAGGCACTGAAGCTTTCTTT.

This clone occurred a few times. The identical CDR3 is also encoded by other nucleotide sequences in the sample. The chain employs TRBV7-8 and TRBJ1-1; 8 bases are a match to TRBD1. The V and J ends lost 2 bases and 5 bases, in that order; junction bases with no gene match: 1. Germline V gene lookup returns CDR1 SGHVS and CDR2 FQNEAQ. The CDR3 has 13 residues. The CDR3 spells CASSLTGGTEAFF. The CDR3 coding sequence is TGTGCCAGCAGCTTAACAGGGGGTACTGAAGCTTTCTTT.

The CDR3, as DNA: TGTGCCAGCAGTGACGACAGGGGGCAAGGCGAGCAGTACTTC. Residues: CASSDDRGQGEQYF. The J gene is TRBJ2-7, the V gene TRBV2; TRBD1 agrees at 10 bases. V trimming: 3 bases; J trimming: 6 bases; junction bases outside the gene matches: 5. Germline-derived CDR1 and CDR2 are SNHLY and FYNNEI. This CDR3 is built from 14 residues.

This clone was observed a few times. The CDR3 is CAWTAIGLSYEQYF. As DNA, the CDR3 is TGTGCCTGGACCGCCATTGGACTGTCCTACGAGCAGTACTTC. The V call is TRBV30, the J call TRBJ2-7, with a possible D match to TRBD2 (5 bases). This CDR3 region has 14 residues. The V gene's germline CDR1 is GTSNPN and CDR2 SVGIG (reference sequence). The V and J ends lost 4 bases and 1 base respectively, with 14 bases between them.

This sequence joins TRBV30 and TRBJ1-1; D remains unclear. CDR1 and CDR2 (germline): GTSNPN, SVGIG (reference sequence). The CDR3 loop spans 12 amino acids. Trimming removed 3 bases from V and 1 base from J, with 6 bases in between. The CDR3 loop is CAWSGGNTEAFF. The DNA for the CDR3 is TGTGCCTGGAGCGGTGGGAACACTGAAGCTTTCTTT.

V usage is TRBV11-2 and J usage is TRBJ2-1; 7 nucleotides align to TRBD2. The germline gives CDR1 SGHAT, CDR2 FQNNGV. The CDR3 length is 18 residues. Germline trimming cut 5 bases from V and 0 bases from J; bases unmatched to any gene: 13. The chain's CDR3 is CASSTPTLAVSSYNEQFF. The CDR3 DNA follows: TGTGCCAGCAGCACTCCCACTCTAGCGGTGAGCTCCTACAATGAGCAGTTCTTC.